This T cell receptor (beta chain) was retrieved from a study of blood T cell repertoires in COVID-19. Per the authors' pipeline: Using reference gene primer amplification, nucleated cell counts were estimated. Measured with immunoSEQ multiplex PCR; TCRdb has only the in-frame clones, and not every one. V, J and clone size are taken as reported in that table, and D and trimming were inferred from the DNA itself. The table records approximately 300,000 clones, 65% to 90% of them present only once. CDR1 MNHEY and CDR2 SMNVEV come from the germline V gene (reference sequence). The length of the CDR3 is 14 residues. The V and J ends lost 5 bases and 5 bases, in that order; junction bases with no gene match: 4. In Cohort 3, a recovered donor had either two negative PCRs, clearance, or symptom resolution.

Sequencing was done on a sample of PBMCs or T cells enriched from blood (not recorded which). This receptor was taken from a woman aged 18-29 years who had recovered from COVID-19. The V call is TRBV27, the J call TRBJ2-5, with 11 nucleotides matching TRBD1. The CDR3 region is CASSLGTGGETQYF. The CDR3, as DNA: TGTGCCAGCAGTCTCGGGACAGGGGGTGAGACCCAGTACTTC.